A single sample is the source of the 18 T cell receptor beta chains below, sequenced in a study of identical twins. One entry per CDR3 protein, called by TCRdb with MiXCR from the 5' RACE reads. The repertoire holds approximately 600,000 distinct CDR3 sequences, with 9.6% as singletons. This sample also belongs to another study, concerning yellow fever vaccine responses in identical twins.

The sequenced material came from PBMCs. All receptors come from a young woman in good health.

The rearrangement uses TRBV15 and TRBJ2-5; D might be TRBD1 (6 bases). This CDR3 has 15 residues. The germline CDR1 and CDR2 sequences are LNHNV and YYDKDF (reference sequence). V lost 2 bases, J lost 3 bases, and 13 bases lay in between. DNA for the CDR3: TGTGCCACCAGCAGACACAAACAGGGCAAAGAGACCCAGTACTTC. Translation gives CATSRHKQGKETQYF.

In its sample, this clonotype was seen many times. J is TRBJ2-5 and V is TRBV28; D may be TRBD1 or TRBD2 (5 bases each). The CDR3 spans 15 residues. Germline V gene sequence: CDR1 MDHEN, CDR2 SYDVKM. The V gene lost 3 bases and the J gene lost 3 bases, with 14 bases spanning the gap. DNA for the CDR3: TGTGCCAGCAGTTTTTTTACGAGGGACGAAGAGACCCAGTACTTC. Translated: CASSFFTRDEETQYF.

This CDR3 reads CASSSVPLAGGVYEQFF. CDR3 coding DNA: TGCGCCAGCAGCTCGGTCCCACTAGCGGGAGGAGTATATGAGCAGTTCTTC. This sequence joins TRBV5-1 and TRBJ2-1; TRBD2 matches 12 bases. V trimming: 3 bases; J trimming: 8 bases; junction bases outside the gene matches: 12. Germline loops: CDR1 SGHRS, CDR2 YFSETQ. The CDR3 is 17 amino acids.

This clonotype has at least ten counts. This chain joins TRBV29-1 and TRBJ2-2, with 9 bases fitting TRBD1. V lost 7 bases, J lost 7 bases, and 13 bases stayed unmatched. Germline V gene data show CDR1 as SQVTM and CDR2 as ANQGSEA. This CDR3 comprises 15 residues. Written as DNA, the CDR3 is TGCAGCGGCGCCGGGGACAGGGACGGTTTCGGGGAGCTGTTTTTT. Translated, it gives CSGAGDRDGFGELFF.

This clonotype was counted a few times. The chain recombines TRBV7-2 with TRBJ2-1, with 10 bases aligning to TRBD2. The CDR3 extends over 17 amino acids. V lost 4 bases to trimming and J lost 2 bases; unmatched junction nucleotides: 8. CDR1 SGHTA and CDR2 FQGNSA come from the germline V gene. CDR3 amino acids: CASSSPTAGGPYNEQFF. The CDR3, as DNA: TGTGCCAGCAGCTCACCTACAGCGGGGGGGCCCTACAATGAGCAGTTCTTC. Looking up the rest from reference TRBV7-2 and TRBJ2-1 gives the full variable domain: GAGVSQSPSNKVTEKGKDVELRCDPISGHTALYWYRQSLGQGLEFLIYFQGNSAPDKSGLPSDRFSAERTGGSVSTLTIQRTQQEDSAVYLCASSSPTAGGPYNEQFFGPGTRLTVL.

The chain employs TRBV30 and TRBJ2-7, with D unresolved. This CDR3 is built from 13 residues. CDR1 GTSNPN and CDR2 SVGIG come from the germline V gene (reference sequence). V gave up 3 bases and J gave up 3 bases, with 12 bases separating them. In DNA form, the CDR3 reads TGTGCCTGGAGGGTTCCTAACAGCTACGAGCAGTACTTC. As protein: CAWRVPNSYEQYF. The entire variable domain, with the rest obtained from reference TRBV30 and TRBJ2-7, is as follows: SQTIHQWPATLVQPVGSPLSLECTVEGTSNPNLYWYRQAAGRGLQLLFYSVGIGQISSEVPQNLSASRPQDRQFILSSKKLLLSDSGFYLCAWRVPNSYEQYFGPGTRLTVT.

This clonotype was picked up a small number of times. This chain joins TRBV12-3 or TRBV12-4 and TRBJ1-5, with 10 nucleotides matching TRBD1. The length of the CDR3 is 16 residues. Losses at the gene ends were 3 bases for V and 5 bases for J; bases not matched to a gene: 7. CDR3 in DNA: TGTGCCAGCAGTTTCGCGGACAGGGGGGAACATCAGCCCCAGCATTTT. It translates to CASSFADRGEHQPQHF.

Ten or more counts support this clonotype. This chain uses TRBV18 with TRBJ2-7; 9 bases line up with TRBD1. After removal of 1 base from V and 5 bases from J, the junction contained 6 bases not matched to a gene. This CDR3 spans 15 amino acids. Germline V gene lookup returns CDR1 KGHSH and CDR2 LQKENI. The CDR3 region is CASSPQTGGRDEQYF. CDR3 coding DNA: TGTGCCAGCTCACCACAAACAGGGGGCAGGGACGAGCAGTACTTC. Full variable domain (outside the CDR3, taken from reference TRBV18 and TRBJ2-7): NAGVMQNPRHLVRRRGQEARLRCSPMKGHSHVYWYRQLPEEGLKFMVYLQKENIIDESGMPKERFSAEFPKEGPSILRIQQVVRGDSAAYFCASSPQTGGRDEQYFGPGTRLTVT.

Many counts were recorded for this clonotype. The chain has TRBV15 and TRBJ2-1, with D tentatively TRBD1 (5 bases). V was clipped by 5 bases and J by 3 bases, with 17 bases between them. CDR1 and CDR2 (germline): LNHNV, YYDKDF (reference sequence). The CDR3 has 16 amino acids. DNA of the CDR3: TGTGCCACCAGCGTGGAAAGGGGTACCTTCTACAATGAGCAGTTCTTC. As protein: CATSVERGTFYNEQFF.

This clonotype has ten or more counts. V usage is TRBV5-1 and J usage is TRBJ2-1; 7 nucleotides match TRBD2. The CDR3 contains 19 residues. In germline, CDR1 is SGHRS, CDR2 YFSETQ. The ends lost 3 bases at V and 6 bases at J; junction bases unmatched: 21. CDR3 region: CASSSEKTSWEGSGNEQFF. Here the CDR3 DNA reads TGCGCCAGCAGCTCCGAAAAGACTAGCTGGGAGGGGTCCGGCAATGAGCAGTTCTTC.

V and J are TRBV11-2 and TRBJ2-1; 9 positions match TRBD1. The CDR3 is 14 amino acids. The germline V gene encodes CDR1 SGHAT and CDR2 FQNNGV. V trimming: 5 bases; J trimming: 8 bases; junction bases outside the gene matches: 7. The CDR3 loop reads CASSGRDRADEQFF. CDR3 coding DNA: TGTGCCAGCAGCGGCCGGGACAGGGCCGATGAGCAGTTCTTC. Full variable domain (remainder filled in from reference TRBV11-2 and TRBJ2-1): EAGVAQSPRYKIIEKRQSVAFWCNPISGHATLYWYQQILGQGPKLLIQFQNNGVVDDSQLPKDRFSAERLKGVDSTLKIQPAKLEDSAVYLCASSGRDRADEQFFGPGTRLTVL.

This clonotype was counted many times. The rearrangement links TRBV4-3 to TRBJ2-1; no clear D. V dropped 1 base and J dropped 3 bases, with 7 bases sitting between them. This CDR3 has 14 residues. Germline loops: CDR1 LGHNA, CDR2 YSLEER. The CDR3 coding sequence is TGCGCCAGCAGCCAAGGAGGAGTCTACAATGAGCAGTTCTTC. It encodes CASSQGGVYNEQFF.

This clonotype was found a few times. J is TRBJ2-3 and V is TRBV9; D gene uncertain. The CDR3 extends over 16 amino acids. Trimming pared 0 bases from V and 0 bases from J, leaving 11 bases between. Germline loops: CDR1 SGDLS, CDR2 YYNGEE. The CDR3 region is CASSVGAFGSTDTQYF. The CDR3 nucleotides read TGTGCCAGCAGCGTAGGGGCGTTTGGTAGCACAGATACGCAGTATTTT.

This clonotype was seen a few times. The chain links TRBV27 to TRBJ2-1; TRBD1 is a possible D gene (6 bases). V lost 1 base and J 10 bases, leaving 8 bases between the germline ends. Germline V CDR1 and CDR2: MNHEY, SMNVEV (reference sequence). This CDR3 region has 12 residues. The CDR3 nucleotides are TGTGCCAGCAGTTTATACAGGGAAGAGCAGTTCTTC. Its protein product is CASSLYREEQFF.

This clonotype was counted only a few times. The CDR3 region has the DNA TGCAGTGCTATAATAGCGGGGGGGCTAGTCAATGAGCAGTTCTTC. The encoded protein is CSAIIAGGLVNEQFF. The chain carries TRBV20-1 and TRBJ2-1; 11 bases are shared with TRBD2. Trimming removed 4 bases from V and 6 bases from J; junction bases left unmatched: 8. The CDR3 is made up of 15 amino acids. Germline V CDR1 and CDR2: DFQATT, SNEGSKA (reference sequence).

In this sample, this clonotype turned up a few times. The rearrangement uses TRBV20-1 and TRBJ2-5; D perhaps matches TRBD2 (5 bases). The CDR3 extends over 13 amino acids. Germline CDR1 DFQATT, CDR2 SNEGSKA (reference sequence). The V end lost 5 bases, the J end lost 2 bases, and 12 bases lay between the germline ends. This CDR3 reads CSAPIREQETQYF. The CDR3 bases are TGCAGTGCTCCCATCCGGGAACAAGAGACCCAGTACTTC.

This clonotype was seen repeatedly, ten times or more. The chain has TRBV24-1 and TRBJ2-7; no reliable D call. Trimming removed 5 bases at V and 4 bases at J, with 11 bases between. The CDR3 contains 13 residues. The germline V gene encodes CDR1 KGHDR and CDR2 SFDVKD. The CDR3 is CATSGGTVYEQYF. The CDR3 DNA follows: TGTGCCACCAGTGGCGGAACTGTTTACGAGCAGTACTTC.

The chain couples TRBV5-1 to TRBJ2-7; D could derive from TRBD1 or TRBD2 (5 bases each). CDR1 SGHRS and CDR2 YFSETQ come from the germline V gene. The CDR3 is made up of 16 amino acids. Between the trimmed V and J ends, which lost 3 bases and 5 bases, there was a span of 21 bases. The DNA for the CDR3 is TGCGCCAGCAGCTCAGACGGAGAGGGGAAGGACCACGAGCAGTACTTC. As protein: CASSSDGEGKDHEQYF. Full variable domain (outside the CDR3, taken from reference TRBV5-1 and TRBJ2-7): KAGVTQTPRYLIKTRGQQVTLSCSPISGHRSVSWYQQTPGQGLQFLFEYFSETQRNKGNFPGRFSGRQFSNSRSEMNVSTLELGDSALYLCASSSDGEGKDHEQYFGPGTRLTVT.